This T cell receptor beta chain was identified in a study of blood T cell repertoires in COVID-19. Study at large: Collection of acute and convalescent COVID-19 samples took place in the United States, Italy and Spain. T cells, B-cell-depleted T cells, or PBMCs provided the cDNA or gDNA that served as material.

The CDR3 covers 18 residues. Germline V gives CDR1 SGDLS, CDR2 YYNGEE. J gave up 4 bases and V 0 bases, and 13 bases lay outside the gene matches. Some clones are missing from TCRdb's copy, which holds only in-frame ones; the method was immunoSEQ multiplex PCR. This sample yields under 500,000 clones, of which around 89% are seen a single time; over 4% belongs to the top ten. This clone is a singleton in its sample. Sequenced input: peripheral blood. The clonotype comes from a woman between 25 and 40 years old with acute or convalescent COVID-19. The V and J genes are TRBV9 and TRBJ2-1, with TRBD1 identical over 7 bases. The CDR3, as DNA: TGTGCCAGCAGCGTAGGGGGTTATGGGGACAGCCGGTACAATGAGCAGTTCTTC. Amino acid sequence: CASSVGGYGDSRYNEQFF. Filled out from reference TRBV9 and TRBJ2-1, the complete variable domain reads DSGVTQTPKHLITATGQRVTLRCSPRSGDLSVYWYQQSLDQGLQFLIQYYNGEERAKGNILERFSAQQFPDLHSELNLSSLELGDSALYFCASSVGGYGDSRYNEQFFGPGTRLTVL.